This is a list of T cell receptor beta chains from one sample in a study of T cell changes during pregnancy in multiple sclerosis. Only in-frame clones appear in the TCRdb table, and some are missing; sequencing was by immunoSEQ multiplex PCR. The sample contains around 34,000 clones, 90% of which appear only once. Material: CD4+ T cells from peripheral blood mononuclear cells, obtained in the second trimester of pregnancy. The receptors derive from a female donor with multiple sclerosis, enrolled in a pregnancy study. Both conserved end residues are part of each CDR3. Fields, in order: CDR3 DNA, CDR3 protein, D gene, clone size, J gene, V gene. A D gene is named only where the DNA matches it firmly. Not all rows give a size; the values are once, few, many and, for expanded clones, a class.

TGTGCCAGCAGTGCCGACAGGGCTCAGCCCCAGCATTTT | CASSADRAQPQHF | TRBD1 | NA | TRBJ1-5 | TRBV2
TGTGCCAGCAGGCCGGCGGGGATGAACACTGAAGCTTTCTTT | CASRPAGMNTEAFF | NA | once | TRBJ1-1 | TRBV28
TGTGCCAGCAGTGACGGGACAGCTAATGAAAAACTGTTTTTT | CASSDGTANEKLFF | TRBD1 | NA | TRBJ1-4 | TRBV6-1
TGTGCCAGCAGCCCAGAGACCGGGACTACGAGAGGAGAGCAGTTCTTC | CASSPETGTTRGEQFF | TRBD2 | NA | TRBJ2-1 | TRBV4-2
TGCGCCAGCAGTGACCCGGGACTAGCGGGAAATGAGCAGTTCTTC | CASSDPGLAGNEQFF | TRBD2 | once | TRBJ2-1 | TRBV10-2
TGTGCCAGCAGCTTATCCGGGACAGGCCTCGAAAAACTGTTTTTT | CASSLSGTGLEKLFF | TRBD1 | NA | TRBJ1-4 | TRBV7-8
TGCGCCAGCAGCTTTGGGCATGGACAGACCTCCTACGAGCAGTACTTC | CASSFGHGQTSYEQYF | NA | NA | TRBJ2-7 | TRBV5-1
TGTGCCAGCGGGCCTTGGAGGGATTCCTACGAGCAGTACTTC | CASGPWRDSYEQYF | NA | NA | TRBJ2-7 | TRBV28
TGCGCCAGCAGCGAACAGGGGGCCTCCTACGAGCAGTACTTC | CASSEQGASYEQYF | TRBD1 | NA | TRBJ2-7 | TRBV5-1
TGTGCCAGCAGCTCGGGACAGTACTATGGCTACACCTTC | CASSSGQYYGYTF | TRBD1 | NA | TRBJ1-2 | TRBV7-9
TGTGCCAGCAGCTTGGGACTAGCGGGAGGCCCCTACGAGCAGTACTTC | CASSLGLAGGPYEQYF | TRBD2 | NA | TRBJ2-7 | TRBV7-2
TGTGCCAGTAGTGACAGGGGATCCACAGATACGCAGTATTTT | CASSDRGSTDTQYF | TRBD1 | NA | TRBJ2-3 | TRBV19
TGTGCCAGCAGCCCATCCGGGACAGCATACAATGAGCAGTTCTTC | CASSPSGTAYNEQFF | TRBD1 | NA | TRBJ2-1 | TRBV5-6
TGTGCCAGCAGCTTGGACAGTACGAACACCGGGGAGCTGTTTTTT | CASSLDSTNTGELFF | NA | NA | TRBJ2-2 | TRBV5-4
TGCGCCAGCAGCCCCGGACAGGGACGAACAGATACGCAGTATTTT | CASSPGQGRTDTQYF | TRBD1 | NA | TRBJ2-3 | TRBV5-1
TGTGCCAGCTCACCAGACACCCTGAACACTGAAGCTTTCTTT | CASSPDTLNTEAFF | NA | NA | TRBJ1-1 | TRBV18
TGTGCCAGCAGCTTGGGAGGGACAACACGGGCAGGGGAGCTGTTTTTT | CASSLGGTTRAGELFF | NA | NA | TRBJ2-2 | TRBV5-6
TGCAGCGTGAGGACAGGGGGGAACACTGAAGCTTTCTTT | CSVRTGGNTEAFF | TRBD1 | NA | TRBJ1-1 | TRBV29-1
TGTGCCAGCAGCGCCGCCCCAGGGGAGCAGTACTTC | CASSAAPGEQYF | NA | NA | TRBJ2-7 | TRBV9
TGTGCCAGTAGTATAAGGGGCACAGGCTACACCTTC | CASSIRGTGYTF | NA | NA | TRBJ1-2 | TRBV19
TGCAGTGCTAGTTTTTTAAATACGCAGTATTTT | CSASFLNTQYF | NA | NA | TRBJ2-3 | TRBV20-1
TGTGCCAGCAGCAGGGAGGGACCGAACACTGAAGCTTTCTTT | CASSREGPNTEAFF | NA | NA | TRBJ1-1 | TRBV2
TGTGCCATCATGGAGGGGAGTTCCTACGAGCAGTACTTC | CAIMEGSSYEQYF | NA | NA | TRBJ2-7 | TRBV10-3
TGTGCCAGTAGTACTAGCGGGGAAGATAAGTACTTC | CASSTSGEDKYF | TRBD2 | NA | TRBJ2-5 | TRBV19
TGCGCCAGCAGCTCCGTGTACGGCAATGAGCAGTTCTTC | CASSSVYGNEQFF | NA | NA | TRBJ2-1 | TRBV5-1